Shown below are 30 T cell receptor beta chains from a single sample sequenced in a study of T cell clusters in autoimmune cytopenias. Multiplex touch-down PCR amplified TRB using TRB-A and TRB-B pools in one tube. No DNA is given; TCRdb re-called the multiplex PCR reads and lists each CDR3 protein once. This specimen shows about 5,000 distinct CDR3 sequences; the ten leading clones hold less than 20%. TRB was amplified from about 270 ng of peripheral blood genomic DNA per sample. The sample was peripheral blood. These receptor sequences come from a human donor with an autoimmune cytopenia or autoimmune hepatitis (not recorded which).

The chain recombines TRBV5-1 with TRBJ1-3; TCRdb's D gene call, TRBD1, goes unchecked for lack of DNA. Germline V lookup: CDR1 SGHRS, CDR2 YFSETQ. The CDR3 contains 16 residues. The CDR3: CASSLEQGYPGNTIYF. The full variable domain, rest sourced from reference TRBV5-1 and TRBJ1-3, is KAGVTQTPRYLIKTRGQQVTLSCSPISGHRSVSWYQQTPGQGLQFLFEYFSETQRNKGNFPGRFSGRQFSNSRSEMNVSTLELGDSALYLCASSLEQGYPGNTIYFGEGSWLTVV.

Frequency places this clonotype as medium-sized (0.01 to 0.1%). The J gene is TRBJ2-7, the V gene TRBV18. Germline assignment: CDR1 KGHSH and CDR2 LQKENI. This CDR3 comprises 12 residues. The CDR3 loop is CASSPGGVEQYF.

This sequence joins TRBV11-2 and TRBJ1-6; TCRdb's D call of TRBD1 is untestable without DNA. In germline, CDR1 is SGHAT, CDR2 FQNNGV. CDR3 size: 15 residues. CDR3 residues: CASSPGGGQYSPLHF.

The rearrangement links TRBV18 to TRBJ1-1. The CDR3 covers 15 residues. Germline V lookup: CDR1 KGHSH, CDR2 LQKENI. The CDR3 is CASSPPRGGNTEAFF.

By frequency, this clonotype is medium-sized. The rearrangement joins TRBV15 to TRBJ2-3. Germline CDR1 reads LNHNV; CDR2 reads YYDKDF (reference sequence). The CDR3 extends over 14 amino acids. CDR3 sequence: CATSRGGSTDTQYF.

This rearrangement joins TRBV7-6 to TRBJ2-7; TCRdb names TRBD1, which stays unverified in the absence of DNA. Germline assignment: CDR1 SGHVS and CDR2 FNYEAQ. CDR3 length: 15 residues. The CDR3 reads CASSLAQGGSYEQYF.

This clonotype registers medium-sized by frequency. The rearrangement uses TRBV6-5 and TRBJ1-1; TCRdb designates TRBD1, a call that cannot be tested without DNA. Germline V gene sequence: CDR1 MNHEY, CDR2 SVGAGI. The CDR3 sequence is 14 residues long. The CDR3 here is CASSIRRGNTEAFF.

The chain employs TRBV30 and TRBJ1-3; absent DNA, TCRdb's TRBD1 call cannot be checked. The V gene's germline CDR1 is GTSNPN and CDR2 SVGIG (reference sequence). CDR3 length: 13 amino acids. This chain's CDR3 is CAWETGVGNTIYF.

V is TRBV6-5 and J is TRBJ1-5; TCRdb picks TRBD1, but there is no DNA to check that call. Per the germline V gene, CDR1 is MNHEY and CDR2 is SVGAGI. The CDR3 extends over 14 amino acids. This CDR3 reads CASSAKAGGQPQHF.

The genes are TRBV20-1 and TRBJ1-3. The CDR3 has 13 residues. From germline, CDR1 is DFQATT and CDR2 SNEGSKA (reference sequence). The CDR3 is CSARTVPGNTIYF.

The chain has TRBV6-6 and TRBJ1-5; the D call from TCRdb, TRBD1, cannot be confirmed without DNA. Germline CDR1 and CDR2: MNHNY and SVGAGI (reference sequence). This CDR3 spans 17 amino acids. CDR3: CASRTGTRPFYYQPQHF.

This clonotype is classed as medium-sized by frequency. J is TRBJ1-1 and V is TRBV6-5; lacking DNA, the TRBD1 call made by TCRdb goes unchecked. Germline V lookup: CDR1 MNHEY, CDR2 SVGAGI. The CDR3 spans 15 residues. This CDR3 is CASTTGGGLNTEAFF.

Its frequency marks this clonotype as medium-sized. The rearrangement joins TRBV30 to TRBJ1-6; TCRdb's D call, TRBD1, is unchecked because there is no DNA. Germline V lookup: CDR1 GTSNPN, CDR2 SVGIG (reference sequence). CDR3 length: 13 amino acids. The CDR3 region is CAWSMTETTPLHF.

The chain carries TRBV19 and TRBJ2-4; TCRdb selects TRBD1, and the lack of DNA leaves this call unchecked. Germline assignment: CDR1 LNHDA and CDR2 SQIVND (reference sequence). The CDR3 spans 15 residues. Here the CDR3 reads CASSMSRGAKNIQYF.

This clonotype is identified as medium-sized from frequency. CDR3 amino acids: CASSYGRDNDEKLFF. V and J are TRBV6-5 and TRBJ1-4; checking the TCRdb D call of TRBD1 is not possible without DNA. This CDR3 has 15 residues. Per germline, CDR1 MNHEY and CDR2 SVGAGI.

The chain joins TRBV6-5 to TRBJ2-1; TCRdb designates TRBD1, a call that cannot be tested without DNA. The CDR3 sequence is 14 residues long. Germline V CDR1 and CDR2: MNHEY, SVGAGI. CDR3 residues: CASSGGGPYNEQFF.

This clonotype is medium-sized by frequency. V usage is TRBV19 and J usage is TRBJ2-7; TCRdb lists TRBD1, though no DNA is available to test this call. The CDR3 extends over 15 amino acids. The germline CDR1 and CDR2 sequences are LNHDA and SQIVND (reference sequence). The CDR3 loop is CASSRSGTGPYEQYF.

This clonotype is classed as medium-sized (0.01 to 0.1%) by frequency. This chain joins TRBV18 and TRBJ2-1. The germline V gene encodes CDR1 KGHSH and CDR2 LQKENI. The CDR3 consists of 16 residues. This CDR3 reads CASSPWAGDLYNEQFF.

The rearrangement links TRBV10-3 to TRBJ1-1. The CDR3 runs 15 residues. The germline V gene has CDR1 ENHRY and CDR2 SYGVKD. The CDR3 loop is CAIAAAGSLNTEAFF.

This clonotype shows up as medium-sized by frequency. The chain joins TRBV27 to TRBJ1-1. The CDR3 runs 14 residues. Germline-derived CDR1 and CDR2 are MNHEY and SMNVEV (reference sequence). CDR3: CASSLYRLNTEAFF.

Its frequency marks this clonotype as medium-sized. V and J are TRBV13 and TRBJ2-5; TCRdb outputs TRBD1, but without DNA this stays unchecked. CDR1 PRHDT and CDR2 FYEKMQ come from the germline V gene (reference sequence). The CDR3 runs 14 residues. CDR3 protein: CASSTRQGKETQYF.

According to its frequency, this clonotype is medium-sized. The rearrangement joins TRBV19 to TRBJ2-1; TCRdb gives TRBD1 as the D gene, but with no DNA this cannot be confirmed. Per germline, CDR1 LNHDA and CDR2 SQIVND (reference sequence). CDR3 length equals 14 residues. The CDR3 sequence is CASSMSGSYNEQFF.

This sequence joins TRBV6-5 and TRBJ2-7; TCRdb calls TRBD2, which cannot be checked without DNA. Germline CDR1 is MNHEY and CDR2 is SVGAGI. The CDR3 runs 16 residues. Here the CDR3 reads CASSDIAGGPVYEQYF.

This chain uses TRBV6-2 or TRBV6-3 with TRBJ1-2; the TRBD1 assignment by TCRdb is unverifiable without DNA. CDR3 length: 13 amino acids. Per germline, CDR1 MNHEY and CDR2 SVGEGT. CDR3 protein: CASSRRVSYGYTF.

The J gene is TRBJ1-6, the V gene TRBV5-4. The CDR3 is 15 amino acids. Per the germline V gene, CDR1 is SGHNT and CDR2 is YYREEE (reference sequence). The CDR3 loop reads CASSFFNRYNSPLHF.

This chain joins TRBV20-1 and TRBJ1-2; TCRdb returns TRBD1, unconfirmable since there is no DNA. The CDR3 is 14 residues long. The germline V gene has CDR1 DFQATT and CDR2 SNEGSKA (reference sequence). The CDR3 sequence: CSATGTPGAYGYTF.

This clonotype counts as medium-sized by frequency. The genes are TRBV6-1 and TRBJ1-2. Germline CDR1 reads MNHNS; CDR2 reads SASEGT. The CDR3 has 13 residues. CDR3 residues: CASSEKWTDGYTF.

The V call is TRBV6-6, the J call TRBJ1-6; absent DNA, TCRdb's TRBD1 call cannot be checked. This CDR3 spans 16 amino acids. CDR1 and CDR2 from the germline V gene are MNHNY and SVGAGI (reference sequence). CDR3 region: CASTQGTGSYNSPLHF.

The chain combines TRBV4-2 with TRBJ1-2; absent DNA, TCRdb's TRBD1 call cannot be checked. The CDR3 has 15 residues. Germline lookup yields CDR1 LGHNA and CDR2 YNFKEQ. CDR3 amino acids: CASSQVTGLDYGYTF.

The chain has TRBV5-1 and TRBJ1-4; with no DNA, the TCRdb D assignment of TRBD1 cannot be verified. The germline V gene encodes CDR1 SGHRS and CDR2 YFSETQ. The CDR3 spans 18 residues. The CDR3 is CASSPARGLSGRNEKLFF.